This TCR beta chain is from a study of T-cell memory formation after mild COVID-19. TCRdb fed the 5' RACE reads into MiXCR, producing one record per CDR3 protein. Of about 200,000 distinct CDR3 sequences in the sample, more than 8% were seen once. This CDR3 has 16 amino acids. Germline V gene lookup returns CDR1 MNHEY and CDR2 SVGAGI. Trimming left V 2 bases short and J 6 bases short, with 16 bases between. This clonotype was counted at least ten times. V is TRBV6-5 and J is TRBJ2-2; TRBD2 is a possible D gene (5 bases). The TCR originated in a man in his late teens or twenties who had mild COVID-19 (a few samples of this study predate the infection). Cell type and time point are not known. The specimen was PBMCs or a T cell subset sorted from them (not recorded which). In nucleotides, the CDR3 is TGTGCCAGCAGTTACACGGGGTTCGGTTACGCCGGGGAGCTGTTTTTT. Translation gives CASSYTGFGYAGELFF.